This TCR beta chain stems from a study of T cells in women clearing cervical HPV infection (dated 2018 in TCRdb). For context, the study as a whole: The cases were approximately 25 women with histologically confirmed HPV16-related CIN3 or worse, and 2 of these cases were invasive cancers. The controls were fewer than 30 women whose single incident HPV16 infection cleared within 12 months with no development of precancer or cancer. Blood from cases was drawn at the visit where the lesion was first identified, while blood from controls was drawn once the infection was no longer detected. Among cases, blood sampling occurred a median of around 160 days after lesion detection, with an interquartile range of about 80 to 210 days. Since only a few of the women had HLA typing available, the possibility that HLA type was acting as a confounder could not be ruled out. Nested within Costa Rica's Guanacaste HPV Natural History Study, an exploratory proof-of-principle case-control study compared TCR repertoires across cervical HPV16 outcomes. Cases were matched to controls by age within five years and by the year the sample was collected. Median age was 34 years in cases versus 37 to 40 in controls, and baseline characteristics did not differ significantly. The parent cohort enrolled 8,500 to 13,000 women aged 18 or older in Guanacaste, Costa Rica, during about 1993 to 1994 and followed them for around 7 years. Five blinded duplicates per group were added as quality controls, giving 60 or so samples: 50 or so participants and 10 replicates.

The research as a whole found: T-cell numbers per sample were unknown, so richness differences could reflect varying T-cell content rather than repertoire biology. Across sequencing depths, CIN3+ cases showed significantly higher TCR repertoire richness than controls, but evenness did not differ between the groups. Whether associations preceded infection or resulted from infection could not be shown with the cross-sectional design, and effector/memory subsets and HPV-specific T cells were not isolated. Random forest classifiers combining richness and V gene abundances distinguished cases from controls with an estimated AUC of 0.8 to 0.9.

TCR beta CDR3 regions were amplified by multiplex PCR from an average of approximately 1,200 ng genomic DNA per sample using the immunoSEQ assay. Primer bias was corrected in the assay by using a complete synthetic TCR repertoire to establish an amplification baseline. Amplicons were sequenced on the Illumina platform. The authors' pipeline ran thus. Sequences were error-corrected by clustering with frequency ratios and a modified nearest-neighbor algorithm, then analyzed in the immunoSEQ Analyzer with IMGT gene definitions. At each rarefaction depth, TCR richness and evenness were averaged across 20 rarefaction repeats, and samples with fewer sequences than that depth were excluded. Wilcoxon rank sum tests with FDR correction were used to compare V, D and J gene relative abundances between the groups. An intraclass correlation of around 96% for TCR richness and an average of roughly 76% across 66 gene segments were obtained from the blinded duplicates. TCRdb provides this immuneACCESS table in a form limited to in-frame rearrangements. Some clones are lacking; in checked studies, under half of them reflect an unresolved V gene, and why the rest are absent is not known. V and J calls and clone size come straight from that table; D and trimming were deduced from the DNA. The sample's clone listing holds fewer than 40,000 clones. Roughly 1.4% of the sample is taken by the ten largest.

Details on this clone: Its antigen is not yet known.

Every participant had a single incident cervical HPV16 infection, and women with prevalent HPV16 infections were excluded. Cervical HPV DNA was detected by MY09/MY11 PCR, and genotyping was performed by dot-blot hybridization. Roughly 15 mL of heparinized blood were centrifuged, and the buffy coat was aliquoted, frozen at -30°C, then stored at -80°C. QIAGEN kits were used to extract genomic DNA from the buffy coat specimens. The sequence was obtained from a woman between 18 and 69 years old with a cervical HPV16 infection that either progressed to CIN3+ or cleared (not recorded which). Sequenced sample: blood buffy coat.

The DNA read from the CDR3 is TGTGCCAGCAGTTACGCAGACAGCAATGAG. It translates to CASSYADSNE. The entire CDR3 reads CASSYADSNEQFF. The rearrangement joined TRBV6-2 or TRBV6-3 to TRBJ2-1; TRBD1 is perhaps the D gene, given 5 matching bases. Read data end 3 residues before the CDR3 end; the end is taken from the germline J gene. CDR1 and CDR2 are read off the germline V gene as MNHEY and SVGEGT. V and J are truncated by 2 bases and 6 bases respectively, leaving an intervening sequence of 8 bases. From its cysteine to its phenylalanine, the CDR3 spans 13 amino acids. The DNA covers only part of the CDR3, 30 bases in frame from base 1.